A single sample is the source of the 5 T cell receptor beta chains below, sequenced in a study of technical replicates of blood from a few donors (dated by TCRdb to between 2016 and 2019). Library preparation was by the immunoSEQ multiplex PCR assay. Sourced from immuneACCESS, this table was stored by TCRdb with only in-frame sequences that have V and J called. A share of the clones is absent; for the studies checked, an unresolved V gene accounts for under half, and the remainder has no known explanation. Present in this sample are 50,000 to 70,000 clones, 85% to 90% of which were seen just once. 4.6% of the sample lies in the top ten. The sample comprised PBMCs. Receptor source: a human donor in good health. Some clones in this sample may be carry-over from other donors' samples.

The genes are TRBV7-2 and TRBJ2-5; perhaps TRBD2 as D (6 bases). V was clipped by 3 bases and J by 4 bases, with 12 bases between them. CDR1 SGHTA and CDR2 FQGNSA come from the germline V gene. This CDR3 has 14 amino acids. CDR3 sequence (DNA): TGTGCCAGCAGCTTTCAGGGTAGCGGAGAGACCCAGTACTTC. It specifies CASSFQGSGETQYF.

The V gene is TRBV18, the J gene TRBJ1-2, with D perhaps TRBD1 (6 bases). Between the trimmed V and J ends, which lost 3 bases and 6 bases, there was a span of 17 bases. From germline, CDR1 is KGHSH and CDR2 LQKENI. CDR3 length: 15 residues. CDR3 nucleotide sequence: TGTGCCAGCTCACCCTTATTCCGGGACAATGATGGCTACACCTTC. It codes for CASSPLFRDNDGYTF.

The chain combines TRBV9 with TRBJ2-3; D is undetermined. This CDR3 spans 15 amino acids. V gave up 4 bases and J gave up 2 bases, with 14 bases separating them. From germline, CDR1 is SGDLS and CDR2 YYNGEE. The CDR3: CASSLSVVFTDTQYF. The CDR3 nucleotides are TGTGCCAGCAGCCTCAGCGTTGTATTCACAGATACGCAGTATTTT.

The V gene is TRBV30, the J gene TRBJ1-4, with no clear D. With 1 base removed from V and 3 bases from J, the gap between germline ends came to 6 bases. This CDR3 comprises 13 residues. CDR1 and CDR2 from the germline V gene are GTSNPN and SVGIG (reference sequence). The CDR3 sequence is CAWSGQSNEKLFF. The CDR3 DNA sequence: TGTGCCTGGAGTGGGCAGTCTAATGAAAAACTGTTTTTT.

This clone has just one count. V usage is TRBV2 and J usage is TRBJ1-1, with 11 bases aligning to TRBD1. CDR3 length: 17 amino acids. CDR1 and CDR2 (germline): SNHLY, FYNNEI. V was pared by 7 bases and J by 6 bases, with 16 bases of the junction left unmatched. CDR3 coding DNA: TGTGCCAGCACCTATAAGGTCCGGGACAGGGGGGAGTCTGAAGCTTTCTTT. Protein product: CASTYKVRDRGESEAFF. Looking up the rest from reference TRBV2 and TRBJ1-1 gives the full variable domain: EPEVTQTPSHQVTQMGQEVILRCVPISNHLYFYWYRQILGQKVEFLVSFYNNEISEKSEIFDDQFSVERPDGSNFTLKIRSTKLEDSAMYFCASTYKVRDRGESEAFFGQGTRLTVV.